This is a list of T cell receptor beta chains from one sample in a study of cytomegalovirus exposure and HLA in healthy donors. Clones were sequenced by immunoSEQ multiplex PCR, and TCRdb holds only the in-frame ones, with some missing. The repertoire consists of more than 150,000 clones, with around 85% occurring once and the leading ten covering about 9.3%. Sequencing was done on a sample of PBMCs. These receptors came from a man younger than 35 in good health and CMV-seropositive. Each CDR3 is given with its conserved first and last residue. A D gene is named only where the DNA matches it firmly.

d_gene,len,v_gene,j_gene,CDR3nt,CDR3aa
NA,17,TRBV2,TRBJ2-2,TGTGCCAGCACCCCCCCCGGACTTATCTCGATCACCGGGGAGCTGTTTTTT,CASTPPGLISITGELFF
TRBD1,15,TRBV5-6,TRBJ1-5,TGTGCCAGCAGCGCGACAGGGTTGGGGGGCCAGCCCCAGCATTTT,CASSATGLGGQPQHF
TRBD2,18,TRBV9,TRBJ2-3,TGTGCCAGCAGCGTAGAACAACTAGCGGGGGGGCCTGGGGGTACGCAGTATTTT,CASSVEQLAGGPGGTQYF
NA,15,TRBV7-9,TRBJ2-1,TGTGCCAGCAGCCCCTCATTGAGCTCCTACAATGAGCAGTTCTTC,CASSPSLSSYNEQFF
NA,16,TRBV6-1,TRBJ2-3,TGTGCCAGCAGTGAAGCGCCACAGGAGTACACAGATACGCAGTATTTT,CASSEAPQEYTDTQYF
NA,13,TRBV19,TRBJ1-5,TGTGCCAGTAGTTTCGGGGGGAATCAGCCCCAGCATTTT,CASSFGGNQPQHF
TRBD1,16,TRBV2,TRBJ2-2,TGTGCCAGCAGCTCGGGACAGGGGGCGTATTCCGGGGAGCTGTTTTTT,CASSSGQGAYSGELFF
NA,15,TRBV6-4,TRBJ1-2,TGTGCCAGCAGTGCCGACAGGAGCCTAAGGGGGGGCTACACCTTC,CASSADRSLRGGYTF
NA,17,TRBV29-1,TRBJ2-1,TGCAGCGTTGGCCCCAGGGGACAACCCGTCCGCTACAATGAGCAGTTCTTC,CSVGPRGQPVRYNEQFF
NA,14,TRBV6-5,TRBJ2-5,TGTGCCAGCAGTTTTCGACAGCTAGACGAGACCCAGTACTTC,CASSFRQLDETQYF
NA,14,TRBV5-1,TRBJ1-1,TGCGCCAGCAGCGAGGGTTTAGGGAACACTGAAGCTTTCTTT,CASSEGLGNTEAFF
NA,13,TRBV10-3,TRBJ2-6,TGTGCCATCAGTGAACGGGGAACCAACGTCCTGACTTTC,CAISERGTNVLTF
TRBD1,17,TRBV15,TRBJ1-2,TGTGCCACCAGCAGATCGGTACTGCAACAGGGGTCCTATGGCTACACCTTC,CATSRSVLQQGSYGYTF
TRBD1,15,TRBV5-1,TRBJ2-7,TGCGCCAGCAGCCCGACACGGACAGGGGAGTACGAGCAGTACTTC,CASSPTRTGEYEQYF
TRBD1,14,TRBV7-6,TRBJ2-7,TGTGCCAGCAGCTCCAAGACAGGGACCTACGAGCAGTACTTC,CASSSKTGTYEQYF
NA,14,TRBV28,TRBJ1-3,TGTGCCAGCAGTTTGGGCACCTCTGGAAACACCATATATTTT,CASSLGTSGNTIYF
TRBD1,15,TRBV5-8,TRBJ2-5,TGTGCCAGCAGCCTAGGGGGGACAGGGAGAGAGACCCAGTACTTC,CASSLGGTGRETQYF
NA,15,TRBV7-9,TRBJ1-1,TGTGCCAGCAGCCCCTCGCGTGGGGGGATCACTGAAGCTTTCTTT,CASSPSRGGITEAFF
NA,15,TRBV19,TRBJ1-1,TGTGCCAGTAGTATAACGGGGGGGACGGGGACTGAAGCTTTCTTT,CASSITGGTGTEAFF
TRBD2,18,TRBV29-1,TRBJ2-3,TGCAGCGTCGAATGGACTAGCGGGGGGGTCCTCGGCACAGATACGCAGTATTTT,CSVEWTSGGVLGTDTQYF